This TCR beta chain originates from a study of blood T cell repertoires in COVID-19. Study details: PBMCs, B-cell-depleted T cells, or T cells provided the cDNA or gDNA that made up the material.

Germline trimming cut 4 bases from V and 4 bases from J; bases unmatched to any gene: 11. The V gene's germline CDR1 is SGHRS and CDR2 YFSETQ. The CDR3 is made up of 15 amino acids. In the authors' workflow: Amplification of reference gene primers provided the estimated nucleated cell counts. Repertoires were generated with immunoSEQ multiplex PCR, while TCRdb's copy carries only in-frame clones and drops some. That table furnishes V, J and clone size, whereas the DNA furnished D and trimming. This sample has tens of thousands of clones, with roughly 89% found just once. Patients at the Seattle site were enrolled during active infection and followed longitudinally.

The receptor was isolated from a man in his forties with COVID-19, enrolled during active disease. The material sequenced was peripheral blood. The chain joins TRBV5-1 to TRBJ2-7, with 7 bases matching TRBD1. Here the CDR3 DNA reads TGCGCCAGCAGCATAGGGGACAGAATGCATTACGAGCAGTACTTC. Its translation is CASSIGDRMHYEQYF.